These T cell receptor beta chains were read from a single sample in a study of T-cell reconstitution after alpha-beta-depleted transplantation in children. TCRdb analysed the PCR reads with MiXCR anew, one entry per CDR3 protein. The table shows some 300,000 distinct CDR3 sequences, with 10% occurring only once. Source: PBMCs from the stem cell graft donor, taken from the stem cell graft. The receptors stem from a human donor who donated a stem cell graft to a child with acute lymphoblastic leukemia. The CDR3 runs from the conserved cysteine through the conserved F or W. Fields, in order: D gene, V gene, J gene, clone size, CDR3 length, CDR3 DNA, CDR3 protein. The D gene is left open where the match is weak. Where a row states a size, it is once, few, many or the class of an expanded clone; other rows omit it.

D gene: .
V gene: TRBV7-2
J gene: TRBJ2-1
clone size: many
CDR3 length: 14
CDR3 DNA: TGTGCCAGCAGCTTATCACGGGACAACAATGAGCAGTTCTTC
CDR3 protein: CASSLSRDNNEQFF

D gene: .
V gene: TRBV5-6
J gene: TRBJ1-1
clone size: few
CDR3 length: 15
CDR3 DNA: TGTGCCAGCAGCTTTTATTCCCGAGGGGACACTGAAGCTTTCTTT
CDR3 protein: CASSFYSRGDTEAFF

D gene: .
V gene: TRBV6-2/TRBV6-3
J gene: TRBJ2-2
clone size: once
CDR3 length: 14
CDR3 DNA: TGTGCCAGTGTGTCGTCCCCTAACACCGGGGAGCTGTTTTTT
CDR3 protein: CASVSSPNTGELFF

D gene: .
V gene: TRBV5-1
J gene: TRBJ2-2
clone size: few
CDR3 length: 17
CDR3 DNA: TGCGCCAGCAGCTTGGCACCTGTCCGGACGAACACCGGGGAGCTGTTTTTT
CDR3 protein: CASSLAPVRTNTGELFF

D gene: TRBD1
V gene: TRBV5-5
J gene: TRBJ2-7
clone size: .
CDR3 length: 15
CDR3 DNA: TGTGCCAGCAGCGTGCCGGGACAGGGAATCTACGAGCAGTACTTC
CDR3 protein: CASSVPGQGIYEQYF

D gene: TRBD1
V gene: TRBV4-1
J gene: TRBJ1-2
clone size: .
CDR3 length: 21
CDR3 DNA: TGCGCCAGCAGCCAAGACCAAAAAGGAGGGGACAGCGACTACCACCGTTATGGCTACACCTTC
CDR3 protein: CASSQDQKGGDSDYHRYGYTF

D gene: TRBD2
V gene: TRBV14
J gene: TRBJ2-1
clone size: .
CDR3 length: 20
CDR3 DNA: TGTGCCAGCAGCCAAGACCCCTTAGGACTAGCGGGAGGCCCATACAATGAGCAGTTCTTC
CDR3 protein: CASSQDPLGLAGGPYNEQFF

D gene: TRBD1
V gene: TRBV9
J gene: TRBJ1-2
clone size: many
CDR3 length: 13
CDR3 DNA: TGTGCCAGCAGCGATACTGCAGGGGGAGGCTACACCTTC
CDR3 protein: CASSDTAGGGYTF

D gene: .
V gene: TRBV29-1
J gene: TRBJ2-1
clone size: once
CDR3 length: 17
CDR3 DNA: TGCAGCGTTGAACCTCAGGGCACTACACTCTCCTACAATGAGCAGTTCTTC
CDR3 protein: CSVEPQGTTLSYNEQFF

D gene: TRBD2
V gene: TRBV20-1
J gene: TRBJ2-7
clone size: .
CDR3 length: 15
CDR3 DNA: TGCAGTGCTCCTCCGGCGGGAGGGTGGCCCTACGAGCAGTACTTC
CDR3 protein: CSAPPAGGWPYEQYF

D gene: .
V gene: TRBV6-2/TRBV6-3
J gene: TRBJ2-2
clone size: many
CDR3 length: 15
CDR3 DNA: TGTGCCAGCAGTTACTCACCAGGGAACACCGGGGAGCTGTTTTTT
CDR3 protein: CASSYSPGNTGELFF

D gene: .
V gene: TRBV3-1
J gene: TRBJ2-7
clone size: many
CDR3 length: 15
CDR3 DNA: TGTGCCAGCAGCCAGCGGGACAGCTATACGTTTGAGCAGTACTTC
CDR3 protein: CASSQRDSYTFEQYF

D gene: .
V gene: TRBV7-2
J gene: TRBJ1-1
clone size: few
CDR3 length: 14
CDR3 DNA: TGTGCCAGCAGCTTACAGGGATGGAACACTGAAGCTTTCTTT
CDR3 protein: CASSLQGWNTEAFF

D gene: .
V gene: TRBV5-1
J gene: TRBJ1-1
clone size: .
CDR3 length: 13
CDR3 DNA: TGCGCCAGCAGCTTGTCAGGCGGGGGTGAAGCTTTCTTT
CDR3 protein: CASSLSGGGEAFF

D gene: TRBD1
V gene: TRBV20-1
J gene: TRBJ1-1
clone size: .
CDR3 length: 17
CDR3 DNA: TGCAGTGCCAAACCCGGGGGGAGGGGGCTTGACTACACTGAAGCTTTCTTT
CDR3 protein: CSAKPGGRGLDYTEAFF

D gene: .
V gene: TRBV4-1
J gene: TRBJ1-5
clone size: many
CDR3 length: 15
CDR3 DNA: TGCGCCAGCAGCCAAGACATCAGGGGACCTCAGCCCCAGCATTTT
CDR3 protein: CASSQDIRGPQPQHF

D gene: TRBD2
V gene: TRBV7-9
J gene: TRBJ2-5
clone size: many
CDR3 length: 14
CDR3 DNA: TGTGCCAGCAGCTTCCTAGCGGGCCAAGAGACCCAGTACTTC
CDR3 protein: CASSFLAGQETQYF

D gene: TRBD1
V gene: TRBV11-1
J gene: TRBJ2-1
clone size: .
CDR3 length: 15
CDR3 DNA: TGTGCCAGCAGCTTAGTGGGACAGGGGGACAATGAGCAGTTCTTC
CDR3 protein: CASSLVGQGDNEQFF

D gene: .
V gene: TRBV4-1
J gene: TRBJ1-6
clone size: few
CDR3 length: 22
CDR3 DNA: TGCGCCAGCAGCCAAAAGTGGACAGCGATAGGACCAAGGAGCTCCTATAATTCACCCCTCCACTTT
CDR3 protein: CASSQKWTAIGPRSSYNSPLHF

D gene: TRBD2
V gene: TRBV7-2
J gene: TRBJ2-7
clone size: .
CDR3 length: 16
CDR3 DNA: TGTGCCAGCAGCTTAGAAGTCGGAGCGGGGCGCTACGAGCAGTACTTC
CDR3 protein: CASSLEVGAGRYEQYF

D gene: TRBD2
V gene: TRBV9
J gene: TRBJ2-1
clone size: many
CDR3 length: 18
CDR3 DNA: TGTGCCAGCAGCGTAGAGGGGGCCGGGACTAGCGGGTACAATGAGCAGTTCTTC
CDR3 protein: CASSVEGAGTSGYNEQFF

D gene: .
V gene: TRBV27
J gene: TRBJ1-2
clone size: few
CDR3 length: 13
CDR3 DNA: TGTGCCAGCGGACTCGCCTCGGACTATGGCTACACCTTC
CDR3 protein: CASGLASDYGYTF

D gene: .
V gene: TRBV7-6
J gene: TRBJ2-1
clone size: many
CDR3 length: 11
CDR3 DNA: TGTGCCAGCAGCTTAAGTAATGAGCAGTTCTTC
CDR3 protein: CASSLSNEQFF

D gene: TRBD2
V gene: TRBV7-3
J gene: TRBJ2-3
clone size: many
CDR3 length: 13
CDR3 DNA: TGTGCCAGTCAAGCGGGGAACACAGATACGCAGTATTTT
CDR3 protein: CASQAGNTDTQYF

D gene: TRBD2
V gene: TRBV4-3
J gene: TRBJ2-6
clone size: few
CDR3 length: 17
CDR3 DNA: TGCGCCAGCAGCCCGACTAGCTCCTCCTCTGGGGCCAACGGCCTGACTTTC
CDR3 protein: CASSPTSSSSGANGLTF

D gene: .
V gene: TRBV10-2
J gene: TRBJ2-7
clone size: few
CDR3 length: 15
CDR3 DNA: TGCGCCAGCAGTGATCCCTACGGGAGCTCCTACGAGCAGTACTTC
CDR3 protein: CASSDPYGSSYEQYF

D gene: TRBD1
V gene: TRBV5-1
J gene: TRBJ1-2
clone size: few
CDR3 length: 13
CDR3 DNA: TGCGCCAGCAGCCACGGACAGGGCTATGGCTACACCTTC
CDR3 protein: CASSHGQGYGYTF

D gene: .
V gene: TRBV5-4
J gene: TRBJ2-2
clone size: many
CDR3 length: 16
CDR3 DNA: TGTGCCAGCAGCTTAGACTTCCTCGCGAACACCGGGGAGCTGTTTTTT
CDR3 protein: CASSLDFLANTGELFF

D gene: TRBD1
V gene: TRBV15
J gene: TRBJ2-1
clone size: few
CDR3 length: 13
CDR3 DNA: TGTGCCACCGCCCGACAGGGGGCGAATGAGCAGTTCTTC
CDR3 protein: CATARQGANEQFF

D gene: .
V gene: TRBV30
J gene: TRBJ1-1
clone size: .
CDR3 length: 13
CDR3 DNA: TGTGCCTGGACCCGGGGGGGGAACACTGAAGCTTTCTTT
CDR3 protein: CAWTRGGNTEAFF

D gene: .
V gene: TRBV5-1
J gene: TRBJ1-2
clone size: few
CDR3 length: 14
CDR3 DNA: TGCGCCAGCAGCTCGGCCCAGGGATCGGATGGCTACACCTTC
CDR3 protein: CASSSAQGSDGYTF

D gene: .
V gene: TRBV25-1
J gene: TRBJ1-1
clone size: few
CDR3 length: 11
CDR3 DNA: TGTGCCACCTATTGGAGCACTGAAGCTTTCTTT
CDR3 protein: CATYWSTEAFF

D gene: .
V gene: TRBV20-1
J gene: TRBJ2-3
clone size: few
CDR3 length: 11
CDR3 DNA: TGCAGTAGCGGGAGCACAGATACGCAGTATTTT
CDR3 protein: CSSGSTDTQYF

D gene: TRBD2
V gene: TRBV5-1
J gene: TRBJ2-5
clone size: .
CDR3 length: 15
CDR3 DNA: TGCGCCAGCACTACTAGCGGGAGGGCCCAAGAGACCCAGTACTTC
CDR3 protein: CASTTSGRAQETQYF

D gene: TRBD2
V gene: TRBV5-5
J gene: TRBJ2-1
clone size: .
CDR3 length: 16
CDR3 DNA: TGTGCCAGCAGCCTACCCCTAAAGCGGGAAAACAATGAGCAGTTCTTC
CDR3 protein: CASSLPLKRENNEQFF

D gene: TRBD2
V gene: TRBV4-2
J gene: TRBJ2-1
clone size: .
CDR3 length: 15
CDR3 DNA: TGTGCCAGCAGCCAAGATCCCGGGACTAGCAATGAGCAGTTCTTC
CDR3 protein: CASSQDPGTSNEQFF

D gene: TRBD1
V gene: TRBV11-2
J gene: TRBJ2-2
clone size: many
CDR3 length: 16
CDR3 DNA: TGTGCCAGCAGCTTGGGACAGGGCGGTGGAAGCGGGGAGCTGTTTTTT
CDR3 protein: CASSLGQGGGSGELFF

D gene: TRBD1
V gene: TRBV20-1
J gene: TRBJ1-3
clone size: few
CDR3 length: 15
CDR3 DNA: TGCAGTGCTCTCTATCCCCACAGGGGTAGAGACACCATATATTTT
CDR3 protein: CSALYPHRGRDTIYF

D gene: .
V gene: TRBV28
J gene: TRBJ1-2
clone size: many
CDR3 length: 13
CDR3 DNA: TGTGCCAGCAGTTTAAGTGCTAACTATGGCTACACCTTC
CDR3 protein: CASSLSANYGYTF

D gene: .
V gene: TRBV7-2
J gene: TRBJ1-1
clone size: few
CDR3 length: 14
CDR3 DNA: TGTGCCAGCAGCACAAGACAGGACAACACTGAAGCTTTCTTT
CDR3 protein: CASSTRQDNTEAFF

D gene: .
V gene: TRBV29-1
J gene: TRBJ2-1
clone size: few
CDR3 length: 13
CDR3 DNA: TGCAGCGTTGAAGAAGCCAACAACAATGAGCAGTTCTTC
CDR3 protein: CSVEEANNNEQFF

D gene: .
V gene: TRBV4-1
J gene: TRBJ2-1
clone size: .
CDR3 length: 16
CDR3 DNA: TGCGCCAGCAGCCCGGGGTGGCTAGCGCGTGACAATGAGCAGTTCTTC
CDR3 protein: CASSPGWLARDNEQFF

D gene: .
V gene: TRBV11-2
J gene: TRBJ1-3
clone size: few
CDR3 length: 13
CDR3 DNA: TGTGCCAGCAGCTTAAGAGGACGAAACACCATATATTTT
CDR3 protein: CASSLRGRNTIYF

D gene: .
V gene: TRBV7-7
J gene: TRBJ2-2
clone size: few
CDR3 length: 18
CDR3 DNA: TGTGCTAGCAGCCCCACCGGGACGCGCGGACGTTTCACCGGGGAGCTGTTTTTT
CDR3 protein: CASSPTGTRGRFTGELFF

D gene: .
V gene: TRBV7-9
J gene: TRBJ2-5
clone size: .
CDR3 length: 16
CDR3 DNA: TGTGCCAGCAGCTTGTCAGCAGTTCTACTCCAAGAGACCCAGTACTTC
CDR3 protein: CASSLSAVLLQETQYF

D gene: .
V gene: TRBV7-8
J gene: TRBJ2-4
clone size: .
CDR3 length: 16
CDR3 DNA: TGTGCCAGCAGCTCCCGAGTGTCAGGGGTCAAAAACATTCAGTACTTC
CDR3 protein: CASSSRVSGVKNIQYF

D gene: .
V gene: TRBV7-3
J gene: TRBJ2-1
clone size: .
CDR3 length: 15
CDR3 DNA: TGTGCCAGCAGCCCCCAAGGGAGGGGGCACAATGAGCAGTTCTTC
CDR3 protein: CASSPQGRGHNEQFF

D gene: .
V gene: TRBV5-4
J gene: TRBJ1-2
clone size: .
CDR3 length: 15
CDR3 DNA: TGTGCCAGCAGCTTGGACGGGGCCACTGGGTATGGCTACACCTTC
CDR3 protein: CASSLDGATGYGYTF